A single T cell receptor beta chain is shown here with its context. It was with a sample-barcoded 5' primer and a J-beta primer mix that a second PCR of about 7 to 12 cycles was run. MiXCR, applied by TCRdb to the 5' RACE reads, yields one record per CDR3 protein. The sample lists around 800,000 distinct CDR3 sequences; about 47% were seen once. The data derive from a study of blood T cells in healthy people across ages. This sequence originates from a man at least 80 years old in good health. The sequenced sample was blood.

CDR3 sequence reads: CASSLNAVELETQYF. The CDR3 DNA reads TGTGCCAGCAGCCTCAATGCAGTGGAGCTGGAGACCCAGTACTTC. The V call is TRBV7-9, the J call TRBJ2-5; D remains ambiguous. Germline CDR1 is SEHNR and CDR2 is FQNEAQ (reference sequence). Trimming took 5 bases from V and 5 from J, leaving 18 bases between them. This CDR3 has 15 residues.